The rows below give T cell receptor beta chains drawn from one sample of a study of T-cell memory formation after mild COVID-19. From the 5' RACE reads, TCRdb called clonotypes with MiXCR, one entry per CDR3 protein. Altogether about 430,000 distinct CDR3 sequences are present, roughly a quarter being singletons, with the ten largest covering roughly 8.7%. The sample taken for sequencing was PBMCs or a T cell subset sorted from them (not recorded which). These receptor sequences come from an adult woman who had mild COVID-19 (a few samples of this study predate the infection). Cell type and time point are not known. CDR3s leave out the opening cysteine and the closing phenylalanine or tryptophan.

V gene: TRBV7-2
J gene: TRBJ1-6
CDR3 protein: ASSLVRTGSYNSPLH

V gene: TRBV20-1
J gene: TRBJ1-5
CDR3 protein: SARDLTGASNQPQH

V gene: TRBV24-1
J gene: TRBJ2-2
CDR3 protein: ATSDLGQGVSGELF

V gene: TRBV2
J gene: TRBJ2-2
CDR3 protein: ASSVRPPNTGELF

V gene: TRBV5-1
J gene: TRBJ2-7
CDR3 protein: ASSARTGYKDEQY

V gene: TRBV3-1
J gene: TRBJ2-7
CDR3 protein: ASSQDRGGSYEQY

V gene: TRBV19
J gene: TRBJ2-7
CDR3 protein: ASSGPGTGGREQY

V gene: TRBV20-1
J gene: TRBJ1-1
CDR3 protein: SARFGPNTEAF

V gene: TRBV9
J gene: TRBJ2-2
CDR3 protein: ASSVERGNTGELF

V gene: TRBV6-1
J gene: TRBJ2-1
CDR3 protein: ASSARDRGLNEQF

V gene: TRBV20-1
J gene: TRBJ1-1
CDR3 protein: SARGGENTEAF

V gene: TRBV20-1
J gene: TRBJ2-1
CDR3 protein: SARGGAYEQF

V gene: TRBV7-9
J gene: TRBJ2-3
CDR3 protein: ASSWAVSGTDTQY

V gene: TRBV5-1
J gene: TRBJ2-1
CDR3 protein: ASSSWEQGAYNEQF

V gene: TRBV5-1
J gene: TRBJ2-1
CDR3 protein: ASSLDYAGTGGGNEQF

V gene: TRBV12-3/TRBV12-4
J gene: TRBJ2-5
CDR3 protein: ASSSLLQGAQY

V gene: TRBV19
J gene: TRBJ1-4
CDR3 protein: ASRETGTNEKLF

V gene: TRBV20-1
J gene: TRBJ1-5
CDR3 protein: SARGRRGDSNQPQH